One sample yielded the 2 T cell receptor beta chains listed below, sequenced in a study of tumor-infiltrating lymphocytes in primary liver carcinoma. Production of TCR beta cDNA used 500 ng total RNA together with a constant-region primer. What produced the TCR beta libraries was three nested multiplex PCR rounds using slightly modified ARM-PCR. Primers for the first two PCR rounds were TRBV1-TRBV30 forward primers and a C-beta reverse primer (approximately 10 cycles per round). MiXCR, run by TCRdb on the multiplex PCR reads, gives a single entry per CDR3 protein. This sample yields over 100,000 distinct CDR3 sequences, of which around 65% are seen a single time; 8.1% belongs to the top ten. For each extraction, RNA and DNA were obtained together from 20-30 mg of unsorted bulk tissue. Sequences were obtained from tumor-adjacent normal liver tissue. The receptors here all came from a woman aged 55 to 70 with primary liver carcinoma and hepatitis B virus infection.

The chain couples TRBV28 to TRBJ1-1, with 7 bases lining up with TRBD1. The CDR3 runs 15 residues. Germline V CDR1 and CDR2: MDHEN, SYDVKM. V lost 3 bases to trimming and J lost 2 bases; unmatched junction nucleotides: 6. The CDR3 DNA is TGTGCCAGCAGTTTCACAGGGGCTGGAAACACTGAAGCTTTCTTT. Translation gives CASSFTGAGNTEAFF.

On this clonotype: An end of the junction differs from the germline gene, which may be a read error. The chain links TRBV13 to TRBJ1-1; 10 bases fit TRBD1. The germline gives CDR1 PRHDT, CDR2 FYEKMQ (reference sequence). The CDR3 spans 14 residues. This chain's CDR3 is CVSRTGGANTEAFF. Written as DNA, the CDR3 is TGTGTCAGCAGGACAGGGGGTGCAAACACTGAAGCTTTCTTT.